This T cell receptor beta chain derives from a study of blood T cell repertoires in COVID-19. V was shortened by 10 bases and J by 2 bases, with 13 bases between the two germline ends. Germline lookup yields CDR1 MNHEY and CDR2 SVGAGI. The CDR3 contains 13 residues. Assay: immunoSEQ multiplex PCR; the TCRdb copy retains only in-frame clones and omits some. The data hold 200,000 to 300,000 clones, with around 90% observed a single time. A single count supports this clone. The chain combines TRBV6-5 with TRBJ2-3; TRBD2 is a possible D gene (6 bases). The sequence derives from a man in his sixties who had recovered from COVID-19. The sequenced sample consisted of peripheral blood. This chain's CDR3 is CANRRDYTDTQYF. The CDR3 nucleotides are TGTGCCAACCGGCGGGATTACACAGATACGCAGTATTTT.